This T cell receptor beta chain is from a study of shared clonotypes between healthy human individuals. As concerns this clone: Its specificity is not known.

CD45RO-negative cells were positively selected for CCR7, leaving out terminally differentiated effector memory CD45RA+ cells. The study's findings and limits: Memory subsets had estimated richness that was generally smaller than that of naive subsets. Some clonotypes were shared by all four sorted-subset donors, while others were not shared. The non-shared ones had lower generation probabilities than the shared ones.

CDR3 size: 16 residues. From germline, CDR1 is SEHNR and CDR2 FQNEAQ (reference sequence). V shed 1 base and J shed 2 bases, with 12 bases lying between them. Replicate PCRs for sorted subsets used 200 to 250 ng DNA; this equaled 25,000 to 30,000 T cell genomes. Sequenced by immunoSEQ multiplex PCR; TCRdb stores in-frame clones only, minus some. The sample holds hundreds of thousands of clones; 95% are singletons and the top ten take 0.11%. The material sequenced was naive CD8+ T cells sorted from blood. The receptor was isolated from a woman under 40 in good health. The J gene is TRBJ2-1, the V gene TRBV7-9; D is possibly TRBD1 or TRBD2 (5 bases each). This CDR3 reads CASSLGRDGTYNEQFF. As DNA, the CDR3 is TGTGCCAGCAGCTTAGGCCGGGACGGGACCTACAATGAGCAGTTCTTC.